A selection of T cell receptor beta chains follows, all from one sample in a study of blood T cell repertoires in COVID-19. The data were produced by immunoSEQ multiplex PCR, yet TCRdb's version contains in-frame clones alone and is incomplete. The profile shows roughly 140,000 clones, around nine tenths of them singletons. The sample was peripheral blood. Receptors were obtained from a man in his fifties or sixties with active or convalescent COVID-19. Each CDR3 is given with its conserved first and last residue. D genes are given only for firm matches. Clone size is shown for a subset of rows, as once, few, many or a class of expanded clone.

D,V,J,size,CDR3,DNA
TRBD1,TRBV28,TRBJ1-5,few,CASSRHRGSNQPQHF,TGTGCCAGCAGCCGCCACAGGGGGAGCAATCAGCCCCAGCATTTT
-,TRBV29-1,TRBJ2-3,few,CSVGLAGWHTDTQYF,TGCAGCGTTGGATTAGCCGGCTGGCACACAGATACGCAGTATTTT
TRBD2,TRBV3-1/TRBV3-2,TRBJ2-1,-,CASSRTGTSGLNEQFF,TGTGCCAGCAGCCGGACCGGGACTAGCGGGTTGAATGAGCAGTTCTTC
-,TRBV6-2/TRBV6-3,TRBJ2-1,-,CASSYEGFNNEQFF,TGTGCCAGCAGTTACGAGGGATTTAACAATGAGCAGTTCTTC
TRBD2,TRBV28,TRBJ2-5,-,CASSIKRRTSGTEETQYF,TGTGCCAGCAGCATCAAACGAAGGACTAGCGGGACGGAAGAGACCCAGTACTTC
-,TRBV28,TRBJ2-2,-,CASTLRGANTGELFF,TGTGCCAGCACCCTCAGGGGGGCGAACACCGGGGAGCTGTTTTTT
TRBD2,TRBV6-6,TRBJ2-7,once,CASSYSTTSGNYEQYF,TGTGCCAGCAGTTACTCGACGACTAGCGGGAATTACGAGCAGTACTTC
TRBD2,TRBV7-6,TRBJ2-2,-,CASSPKRLAGGSTGELFF,TGTGCCAGCAGCCCCAAACGACTAGCGGGGGGATCCACCGGGGAGCTGTTTTTT
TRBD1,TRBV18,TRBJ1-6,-,CASSPTIWTGDNSPLHF,TGTGCCAGCTCACCCACCATCTGGACAGGGGACAATTCACCCCTCCACTTT
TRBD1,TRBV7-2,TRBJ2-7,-,CASSLGQGATTRYF,TGTGCCAGCAGCTTAGGTCAGGGGGCTACAACAAGGTACTTC
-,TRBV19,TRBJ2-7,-,CASSKGRGYEQYF,TGTGCCAGTAGTAAGGGCAGGGGATACGAGCAGTACTTC
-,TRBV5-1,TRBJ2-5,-,CASSGGTVNQETQYF,TGCGCCAGCAGCGGAGGGACAGTCAACCAAGAGACCCAGTACTTC
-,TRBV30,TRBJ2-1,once,CAWSVRVASNEQFF,TGTGCCTGGAGTGTACGAGTAGCTAGCAATGAGCAGTTCTTC
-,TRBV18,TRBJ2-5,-,CASSPQVAGIETQYF,TGTGCCAGCTCACCCCAGGTCGCGGGCATAGAGACCCAGTACTTC
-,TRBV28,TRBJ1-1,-,CASSPRTINTEAFF,TGTGCCAGCAGCCCCCGGACAATAAACACTGAAGCTTTCTTT
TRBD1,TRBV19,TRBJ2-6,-,CASSPHRQGASSVGANVLTF,TGTGCCAGTAGTCCACATCGACAGGGGGCCAGTTCGGTAGGGGCCAACGTCCTGACTTTC
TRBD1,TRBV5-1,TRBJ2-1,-,CASSSDRGHYNEQFF,TGCGCCAGCAGTTCGGACAGGGGGCACTACAATGAGCAGTTCTTC
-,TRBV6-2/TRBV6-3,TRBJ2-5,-,CASSSTEWETQYF,TGTGCCAGCAGCTCTACCGAATGGGAGACCCAGTACTTC
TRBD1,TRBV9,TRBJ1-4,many,CASSFTGGNEKLFF,TGTGCCAGCAGCTTTACAGGGGGTAATGAAAAACTGTTTTTT
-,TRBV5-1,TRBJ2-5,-,CASSFEKETQYF,TGCGCCAGCAGCTTCGAGAAAGAGACCCAGTACTTC
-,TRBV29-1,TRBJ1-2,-,CSAEGYTF,TGCAGCGCCGAGGGCTACACCTTC
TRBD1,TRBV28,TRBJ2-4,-,CASSPGQGTAKLAKNIQYF,TGTGCCAGCAGTCCGGGACAGGGGACGGCGAAACTAGCCAAAAACATTCAGTACTTC
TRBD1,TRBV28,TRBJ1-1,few,CASRSRTGRNTEAFF,TGTGCCAGCAGATCCCGGACAGGCAGAAACACTGAAGCTTTCTTT
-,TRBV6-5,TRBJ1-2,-,CASSWQAGEYYGYTF,TGTGCCAGCAGTTGGCAGGCAGGGGAATACTATGGCTACACCTTC
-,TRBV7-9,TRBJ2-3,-,CASSSGHGPTDTQYF,TGTGCCAGCAGCAGTGGACACGGCCCCACAGATACGCAGTATTTT
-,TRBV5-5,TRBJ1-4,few,CASSFLNEKLFF,TGTGCCAGCAGCTTTTTAAATGAAAAACTGTTTTTT
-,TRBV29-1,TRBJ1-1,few,CSVFGHIGAFF,TGCAGCGTTTTCGGACACATCGGAGCTTTCTTT
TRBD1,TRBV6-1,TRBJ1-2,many,CASSEQGTGGRYNYGYTF,TGTGCCAGCAGTGAACAGGGGACAGGGGGTCGATATAACTATGGCTACACCTTC
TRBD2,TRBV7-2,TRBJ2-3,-,CASSLGGLAGVSDTQYF,TGTGCCAGCAGCTTAGGGGGACTAGCGGGAGTATCAGATACGCAGTATTTT
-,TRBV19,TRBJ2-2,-,CASSPTNTGELFF,TGTGCCAGTAGTCCGACAAACACCGGGGAGCTGTTTTTT
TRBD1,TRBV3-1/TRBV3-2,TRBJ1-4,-,CASSQGTGVGEKLFF,TGTGCCAGCAGCCAAGGGACAGGGGTGGGTGAAAAACTGTTTTTT
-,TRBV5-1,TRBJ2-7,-,CASSLVAGSSYEQYF,TGCGCCAGCAGCTTGGTGGCGGGGAGCTCCTACGAGCAGTACTTC
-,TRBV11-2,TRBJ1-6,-,CASSWTGYSNSPLHF,TGTGCCAGCAGCTGGACGGGATATTCTAATTCACCCCTCCACTTT
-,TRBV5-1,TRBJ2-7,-,CASRRERYPYEQYF,TGCGCCAGCCGTAGAGAGCGGTACCCCTACGAGCAGTACTTC
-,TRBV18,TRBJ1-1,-,CASSQQKNTEAFF,TGTGCCAGCTCACAACAAAAGAACACTGAAGCTTTCTTT
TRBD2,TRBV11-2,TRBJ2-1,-,CASSLEGLVYNEQFF,TGTGCCAGCAGCTTAGAGGGACTAGTTTACAATGAGCAGTTCTTC
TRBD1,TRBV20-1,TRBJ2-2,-,CSASLNRGLGGELFF,TGCAGTGCTAGTCTCAACAGGGGGCTCGGCGGGGAGCTGTTTTTT
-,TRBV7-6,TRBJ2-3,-,CASNLGGGEDTQYF,TGTGCCAGCAACCTGGGGGGGGGCGAAGATACGCAGTATTTT
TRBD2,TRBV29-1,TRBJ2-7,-,CSVAGTSDYEQYF,TGCAGCGTTGCGGGGACTAGCGACTACGAGCAGTACTTC
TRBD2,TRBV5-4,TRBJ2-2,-,CASSRTSGLDTGELFF,TGTGCCAGCAGCCGGACTAGCGGGTTAGACACCGGGGAGCTGTTTTTT
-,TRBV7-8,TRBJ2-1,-,CASSPLWRGQFF,TGTGCCAGCAGCCCGTTATGGCGGGGGCAGTTCTTC
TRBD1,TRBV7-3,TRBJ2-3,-,CASSLGTGGPDTQYF,TGTGCCAGCAGCTTAGGGACAGGGGGTCCGGATACGCAGTATTTT
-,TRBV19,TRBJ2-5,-,CASTPRARGETQYF,TGTGCCAGTACTCCAAGGGCCCGGGGAGAGACCCAGTACTTC
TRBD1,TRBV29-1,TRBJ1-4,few,CSVLKNRDRGEKLFF,TGCAGCGTCCTCAAAAACCGGGACAGGGGAGAAAAACTGTTTTTT
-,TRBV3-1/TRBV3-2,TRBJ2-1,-,CASSQTLGNEQFF,TGTGCCAGCAGCCAAACACTAGGGAATGAGCAGTTCTTC
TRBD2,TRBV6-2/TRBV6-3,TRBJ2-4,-,CASSSLVRTSGSPDIQYF,TGTGCCAGCAGTTCTCTCGTTAGGACTAGCGGGAGTCCGGACATTCAGTACTTC
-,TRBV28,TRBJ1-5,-,CASMDGTVNQPQHF,TGTGCCAGCATGGACGGGACTGTCAATCAGCCCCAGCATTTT
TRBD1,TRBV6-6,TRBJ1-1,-,CASSSGQGATEAFF,TGTGCCAGCAGTTCCGGACAGGGAGCCACTGAAGCTTTCTTT
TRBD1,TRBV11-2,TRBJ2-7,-,CASSFWQGAYEQYF,TGTGCCAGCAGCTTCTGGCAGGGGGCATACGAGCAGTACTTC
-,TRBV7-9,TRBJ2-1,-,CASSSQTNSYNEQFF,TGTGCCAGCAGTTCTCAGACAAACTCCTACAATGAGCAGTTCTTC
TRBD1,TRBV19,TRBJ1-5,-,CASTIRDRGHNQPQHF,TGTGCCAGTACCATCCGGGACAGGGGGCACAATCAGCCCCAGCATTTT
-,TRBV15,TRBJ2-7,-,CATSGGGTPGGYEQYF,TGTGCCACCAGCGGGGGAGGGACACCAGGAGGGTACGAGCAGTACTTC
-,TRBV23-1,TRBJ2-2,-,CASSQGHRPVVPNTGELFF,TGCGCCAGCAGTCAGGGGCATCGGCCTGTGGTCCCGAACACCGGGGAGCTGTTTTTT